A selection of T cell receptor beta chains follows, all from one sample in a study of shared clonotypes between healthy human individuals. TCRdb's copy holds only in-frame clones and misses some; the assay was immunoSEQ multiplex PCR. Of some 2,100,000 clones in the sample, under 97% were seen once. Material for sequencing was naive CD4+ T cells sorted from blood. The receptors stem from a man younger than 35 in good health. Each CDR3 is given with its conserved first and last residue. The D gene is left open where the match is weak. Some rows have no size entry. The others give once, few or many, or a class for an expanded clone.

abundance	j_gene	v_gene	d_gene	len	CDR3aa	CDR3nt
NA	TRBJ2-7	TRBV18	NA	13	CASSPPDSFQKYF	TGTGCCAGCTCACCTCCGGACAGCTTTCAAAAGTACTTC
NA	TRBJ1-2	TRBV4-1	NA	16	CASSQASVGTIYGYTF	TGCGCCAGCAGCCAAGCCTCGGTGGGCACCATCTATGGCTACACCTTC
NA	TRBJ1-5	TRBV2	NA	15	CASSENKGRGQPQHF	TGTGCCAGCAGTGAAAATAAGGGGCGAGGGCAGCCCCAGCATTTT
NA	TRBJ1-3	TRBV5-1	NA	14	CASSSTVSGNTIYF	TGCGCCAGCAGCTCGACAGTCTCTGGAAACACCATATATTTT
NA	TRBJ2-5	TRBV4-3	TRBD2	15	CASSQGAGGRETQYF	TGCGCCAGCAGCCAAGGAGCGGGAGGGCGAGAGACCCAGTACTTC
NA	TRBJ2-7	TRBV4-1	TRBD1	14	CASSQGQGNYEQYF	TGCGCCAGCAGCCAAGGACAGGGAAACTACGAGCAGTACTTC
NA	TRBJ2-5	TRBV6-5	NA	15	CASSQQVGVEETQYF	TGTGCCAGCAGCCAACAGGTTGGGGTGGAAGAGACCCAGTACTTC
NA	TRBJ1-6	TRBV7-2	NA	15	CASSLGGRINSPLHF	TGTGCCAGCAGCTTAGGGGGACGGATTAATTCACCCCTCCACTTT
NA	TRBJ2-7	TRBV29-1	TRBD2	14	CSVQREVVTGEQYF	TGCAGCGTTCAGCGGGAGGTGGTAACTGGTGAGCAGTACTTC
once	TRBJ2-6	TRBV29-1	NA	13	CSVGVSGANVLTF	TGCAGCGTTGGCGTCTCTGGGGCCAACGTCCTGACTTTC
once	TRBJ2-1	TRBV10-3	NA	15	CAISGGADHYNEQFF	TGTGCCATCAGCGGGGGAGCGGACCATTACAATGAGCAGTTCTTC
NA	TRBJ1-3	TRBV29-1	NA	13	CSVGGQSGNTIYF	TGCAGCGTTGGTGGGCAATCTGGAAACACCATATATTTT
NA	TRBJ1-1	TRBV15	NA	18	CATSRGIKSRQMNTEAFF	TGTGCCACCAGCAGAGGGATCAAAAGTCGACAGATGAACACTGAAGCTTTCTTT
NA	TRBJ2-3	TRBV5-1	NA	17	CASSLWGSGTSTDTQYF	TGCGCCAGCAGCTTGTGGGGAAGCGGCACTAGCACAGATACGCAGTATTTT
once	TRBJ2-1	TRBV7-2	NA	14	CASSPQLVPDEQFF	TGTGCCAGCAGCCCCCAACTAGTTCCAGATGAGCAGTTCTTC
NA	TRBJ2-1	TRBV9	NA	19	CASSVRGADSVGSYNEQFF	TGTGCCAGCAGCGTCCGAGGGGCGGATTCTGTCGGGTCCTACAATGAGCAGTTCTTC
NA	TRBJ1-2	TRBV28	TRBD1	17	CASSELLGTGGHYGYTF	TGTGCCAGCAGCGAATTACTGGGGACAGGGGGCCACTATGGCTACACCTTC
NA	TRBJ1-2	TRBV15	NA	14	CATSRDKRDYGYTF	TGTGCCACCAGCAGAGATAAGCGTGACTATGGCTACACCTTC
NA	TRBJ2-7	TRBV27	NA	14	CASSFIQGNHEQYF	TGTGCCAGCAGTTTCATACAGGGCAACCACGAGCAGTACTTC
NA	TRBJ2-5	TRBV11-3	NA	15	CASSLDGGPQETQYF	TGTGCCAGCAGCTTAGACGGGGGGCCCCAAGAGACCCAGTACTTC
once	TRBJ1-2	TRBV6-5	NA	15	CASNRGTKDNYGYTF	TGTGCCAGCAATCGCGGGACAAAGGATAACTATGGCTACACCTTC
NA	TRBJ1-5	TRBV5-1	NA	15	CASSLGGTSNQPQHF	TGCGCCAGCAGCTTGGGGGGGACTTCCAATCAGCCCCAGCATTTT
NA	TRBJ2-7	TRBV7-9	NA	13	CASSSRSSYEQYF	TGTGCCAGCAGCTCAAGGAGCTCCTACGAGCAGTACTTC
once	TRBJ2-3	TRBV7-9	TRBD2	15	CASSSSSSGADTQYF	TGTGCCAGCAGCTCCTCCTCTAGCGGGGCAGATACGCAGTATTTT
once	TRBJ2-2	TRBV19	NA	16	CASSIGTAGATGELFF	TGTGCCAGTAGTATTGGGACGGCGGGGGCTACCGGGGAGCTGTTTTTT
once	TRBJ2-7	TRBV7-9	NA	8	CASSQGHF	TGTGCCAGCAGCCAGGGGCACTTC
NA	TRBJ2-1	TRBV30	TRBD2	15	CACLGTSGGHNEQFF	TGTGCCTGTTTAGGGACTAGCGGAGGACACAATGAGCAGTTCTTC
NA	TRBJ1-2	TRBV5-1	NA	14	CASSPGGVRDGYTF	TGCGCCAGCAGCCCCGGAGGAGTCAGGGATGGCTACACCTTC
once	TRBJ1-2	TRBV18	TRBD1	13	CASSPTGDEGYTF	TGTGCCAGCTCGCCAACAGGGGATGAAGGCTACACCTTC
NA	TRBJ1-6	TRBV27	TRBD1	16	CASSFLRDRGSSPLHF	TGTGCCAGCAGTTTCCTTCGGGACAGGGGATCTTCACCCCTCCACTTT
NA	TRBJ2-5	TRBV19	NA	13	CASSLQGGETQYF	TGTGCCAGTAGTTTACAGGGAGGCGAGACCCAGTACTTC
NA	TRBJ1-6	TRBV6-1	TRBD1	15	CASSERTGSSSPLHF	TGTGCCAGCAGTGAGAGGACAGGTTCGAGTTCACCCCTCCACTTT
NA	TRBJ2-7	TRBV5-4	TRBD2	16	CASSFYTSGGTYEQYF	TGTGCCAGCAGCTTCTATACTAGCGGGGGGACCTACGAGCAGTACTTC
NA	TRBJ2-7	TRBV15	NA	15	CATSRDFSGLYEQYF	TGTGCCACCAGCAGAGATTTCTCTGGGCTCTACGAGCAGTACTTC
NA	TRBJ2-1	TRBV7-9	NA	11	CASSPSNEQFF	TGTGCCAGCAGCCCCAGCAATGAGCAGTTCTTC
NA	TRBJ1-1	TRBV4-2	TRBD1	15	CASSQLMGQGTEAFF	TGTGCCAGCAGCCAACTCATGGGACAGGGGACTGAAGCTTTCTTT
NA	TRBJ1-2	TRBV6-5	NA	13	CASSTGPDYGYTF	TGTGCCAGCAGTACAGGGCCCGACTATGGCTACACCTTC
once	TRBJ1-2	TRBV28	NA	12	CASSLSQGGYTF	TGTGCCAGCAGTTTATCCCAGGGGGGCTACACCTTC
NA	TRBJ2-5	TRBV5-4	NA	14	CASSLGLETETQYF	TGTGCCAGCAGCTTGGGGTTGGAAACGGAGACCCAGTACTTC